This T cell receptor beta chain is from a study of blood T cell repertoires in COVID-19. At the level of the study: Whether acute or convalescent, the COVID-19 samples came from the United States, Italy and Spain. PBMCs, B-cell-depleted T cells, or T cells provided the cDNA or gDNA that made up the material.

Seattle patient enrollment occurred during active infection, with longitudinal follow-up thereafter. In the study's own analysis: Reference gene primer amplification yielded estimated nucleated cell counts. Data came from immunoSEQ multiplex PCR; TCRdb stores just in-frame clones and leaves some out. For V, J and clone size, that table is used; D and trimming come from the DNA. The repertoire holds about 480,000 clones, with roughly 88% as singletons. V was pared by 3 bases and J by 3 bases, with 11 bases between. Germline CDR1 LGHDT, CDR2 YNNKEL (reference sequence). This CDR3 contains 14 residues. The TCR comes from a woman aged 50 to 60 with COVID-19, enrolled during active disease. The sample comprised peripheral blood. The chain carries TRBV3-1 (or the pseudogene TRBV3-2) and TRBJ1-2; D remains ambiguous. CDR3 loop: CASSHGLADYGYTF. As DNA, the CDR3 is TGTGCCAGCAGCCACGGACTGGCAGACTATGGCTACACCTTC.